The 9 T cell receptor beta chains in this list originate from one sample, sequenced in a study of T cell responses to AZD1222 COVID-19 vaccine. Libraries were prepared by immunoSEQ multiplex PCR; TCRdb keeps only in-frame clonotypes and omits some of them. Of 250,000 to 300,000 clones listed, about 94% are singletons. Here the sequenced sample was peripheral blood, taken 28 days after the second AZD1222 dose. The receptors stem from an adult who received the AZD1222 COVID-19 vaccine.

The gene calls are TRBV6-5 and TRBJ1-4; 8 nucleotides align to TRBD1. The trim removed 4 bases at V and 5 bases at J, leaving 6 bases unmatched. Germline CDR1 MNHEY, CDR2 SVGAGI. This CDR3 spans 15 amino acids. The CDR3 spells CASSFQGAWNEKLFF. The CDR3 region has the DNA TGTGCCAGCAGTTTCCAGGGGGCTTGGAATGAAAAACTGTTTTTT.

The V call is TRBV24-1, the J call TRBJ2-3; 10 positions match TRBD2. The CDR3 is 17 amino acids. V shed 0 bases and J 3 bases; nucleotides not matched to a gene: 5. Germline-derived CDR1 and CDR2 are KGHDR and SFDVKD. CDR3 residues: CATSDLQRTSGTDTQYF. CDR3 bases: TGTGCCACCAGTGATTTGCAAAGGACTAGCGGTACAGATACGCAGTATTTT.

The sample holds one count of this clone. V usage is TRBV9 and J usage is TRBJ2-2; no reliable D call. The ends were cut back, 0 bases at V and 4 bases at J, with 10 bases in the middle. Germline values: CDR1 SGDLS, CDR2 YYNGEE. The CDR3 is made up of 15 amino acids. CDR3 region: CASSVGGSFTGELFF. Here the CDR3 DNA reads TGTGCCAGCAGCGTAGGTGGTAGTTTCACCGGGGAGCTGTTTTTT.

This rearrangement joins TRBV7-9 to TRBJ1-5; 8 bases match TRBD1. The CDR3 has 14 residues. V trimming: 5 bases; J trimming: 6 bases; junction bases outside the gene matches: 6. The germline V gene has CDR1 SEHNR and CDR2 FQNEAQ (reference sequence). CDR3 protein: CASSGTGPIQPQHF. DNA of the CDR3: TGTGCCAGCAGCGGGACAGGACCTATTCAGCCCCAGCATTTT.

The chain is built from TRBV5-8 and TRBJ2-3, with TRBD2 identical over 7 bases. The trim removed 6 bases at V and 6 bases at J, leaving 13 bases unmatched. The CDR3 length is 15 residues. Germline V gene sequence: CDR1 SGHTS, CDR2 YDEGEE. The CDR3 DNA sequence: TGTGCCAGCACCCCCGCGGGACTAACAGCGGATACGCAGTATTTT. This gives the protein CASTPAGLTADTQYF.

The chain couples TRBV15 to TRBJ1-5, with TRBD1 as a possible D gene (6 bases). Germline loops: CDR1 LNHNV, CDR2 YYDKDF (reference sequence). The CDR3 loop spans 18 amino acids. Trimming took 1 base from V and 3 from J, leaving 19 bases between them. The CDR3 sequence is CATSRGGGGPRVNQPQHF. As DNA, the CDR3 is TGTGCCACCAGCAGAGGGGGAGGGGGGCCTAGGGTCAATCAGCCCCAGCATTTT.

This chain joins TRBV19 and TRBJ1-5; 7 bases map to TRBD1. The CDR3 has 14 residues. CDR1 LNHDA and CDR2 SQIVND come from the germline V gene (reference sequence). V shed 6 bases and J 10 bases; nucleotides not matched to a gene: 12. CDR3 coding DNA: TGTGCCAGTAGCAGGGGGGCGGTAAATCTTCCCCAGCATTTT. Residues: CASSRGAVNLPQHF.

The gene calls are TRBV6-5 and TRBJ2-7; 8 bases agree with TRBD2. This CDR3 has 15 residues. CDR1 MNHEY and CDR2 SVGAGI come from the germline V gene. J was trimmed by 6 bases and V by 0 bases; bases with no gene match: 7. CDR3 sequence (DNA): TGTGCCAGCAGTTACTCTAGCGGGATACAGTCCGAGCAGTACTTC. This sequence encodes CASSYSSGIQSEQYF.

The chain joins TRBV27 to TRBJ2-7; TRBD1 matches at 9 bases. V lost 5 bases, J lost 2 bases, and 7 bases stayed unmatched. The CDR3 length is 15 residues. Germline lookup yields CDR1 MNHEY and CDR2 SMNVEV (reference sequence). CDR3 in DNA: TGTGCCAGCAGTCCCAGATGGACAGGGGCCTACGAGCAGTACTTC. It is translated as CASSPRWTGAYEQYF.